The 10 T cell receptor beta chains below come from one sample, sequenced in a study of technical replicates of blood from a few donors. Libraries were prepared by immunoSEQ multiplex PCR; TCRdb keeps only in-frame clonotypes and omits some of them. This repertoire shows 55,000 to 80,000 clones, roughly 98% found once; its top ten account for about 0.16%. Sequenced material: T cells isolated from PBMCs. These receptors all stem from a human donor in good health.

This clone was counted a single time. This chain joins TRBV15 and TRBJ1-2, with a weak D call TRBD1 (5 bases). Between the trimmed V and J ends, which lost 0 bases and 6 bases, there was a span of 11 bases. This CDR3 comprises 14 residues. The V gene's germline CDR1 is LNHNV and CDR2 YYDKDF (reference sequence). The CDR3 reads CATSRDLGEDGYTF. The CDR3 DNA follows: TGTGCCACCAGCAGAGATTTGGGGGAGGATGGCTACACCTTC.

The chain couples TRBV14 to TRBJ2-1; 10 bases align to TRBD2. The CDR3 length is 15 residues. Germline values: CDR1 SGHDN, CDR2 FVKESK. V dropped 6 bases and J dropped 3; count of bases not matched to a gene: 5. CDR3 region: CASSRTSGVYNEQFF. CDR3 in DNA: TGTGCCAGCAGTCGAACTAGCGGGGTCTACAATGAGCAGTTCTTC.

The chain couples TRBV30 to TRBJ1-2; 8 bases are a match to TRBD1. The CDR3 is made up of 12 amino acids. The V gene end was trimmed by 2 bases and the J gene end by 8 bases; junction bases not matched to a gene: 4. The germline V gene has CDR1 GTSNPN and CDR2 SVGIG (reference sequence). The CDR3 DNA reads TGTGCCTGGAGTCCGGACAGGGTCGGCTACACCTTC. It encodes CAWSPDRVGYTF.

The chain recombines TRBV11-2 with TRBJ2-1, with a tentative D call TRBD2 (6 bases). This CDR3 is built from 15 residues. CDR1 is SGHAT and CDR2 is FQNNGV in the germline V gene. V was trimmed by 8 bases and J by 0 bases, leaving 14 bases between them. The CDR3 loop is CASARDSSSYNEQFF. CDR3 nucleotides: TGTGCCAGCGCCAGGGACTCAAGCTCCTACAATGAGCAGTTCTTC.

This clone is a singleton in its sample. The J gene is TRBJ1-2, the V gene TRBV6-5; perhaps TRBD1 as D (5 bases). With 0 bases removed from V and 0 bases from J, the gap between germline ends came to 8 bases. CDR3 length: 15 amino acids. Germline loops: CDR1 MNHEY, CDR2 SVGAGI. CDR3 region: CASSYSGQANYGYTF. CDR3 DNA: TGTGCCAGCAGTTACTCGGGGCAAGCTAACTATGGCTACACCTTC.

This rearrangement joins TRBV7-9 to TRBJ2-7; D unresolved. Between the trimmed V and J ends, which lost 3 bases and 2 bases, there was a span of 17 bases. CDR3 size: 16 residues. In germline, CDR1 is SEHNR, CDR2 FQNEAQ (reference sequence). Here the CDR3 reads CASSFSPRPAAYEQYF. In nucleotides, the CDR3 is TGTGCCAGCAGCTTTAGCCCCAGACCGGCTGCCTACGAGCAGTACTTC.

The V call is TRBV7-2, the J call TRBJ2-2; TRBD1 aligns across 8 bases. J lost 3 bases, V lost 5 bases, and 17 bases had no gene match. The germline CDR1 and CDR2 sequences are SGHTA and FQGNSA. The CDR3 covers 19 residues. CDR3 loop: CASSGLSGRTGKDTGELFF. The CDR3, as DNA: TGTGCCAGCAGCGGCTTGAGCGGACGGACAGGGAAGGACACCGGGGAGCTGTTTTTT. Together with reference TRBV7-2 and TRBJ2-2, the CDR3 gives the full variable domain: GAGVSQSPSNKVTEKGKDVELRCDPISGHTALYWYRQSLGQGLEFLIYFQGNSAPDKSGLPSDRFSAERTGGSVSTLTIQRTQQEDSAVYLCASSGLSGRTGKDTGELFFGEGSRLTVL.

The V gene is TRBV27, the J gene TRBJ1-2, with D possibly TRBD1 on 6 matching bases. Per germline, CDR1 MNHEY and CDR2 SMNVEV (reference sequence). Trimming stripped 6 bases from V and 8 bases from J, with 19 bases between. The CDR3 sequence is 14 residues long. CDR3 DNA sequence: TGTGCCAGCAGACCCTCCTGGACAGCCCTCGGCTACACCTTC. Amino acid sequence: CASRPSWTALGYTF.

The V and J genes are TRBV7-2 and TRBJ1-1; no clear D. V was clipped by 6 bases and J by 1 base, with 12 bases between them. This CDR3 is built from 14 residues. The germline gives CDR1 SGHTA, CDR2 FQGNSA. The CDR3 spells CASRPGFANTEAFF. Here the CDR3 DNA reads TGTGCCAGCAGGCCCGGGTTCGCGAACACTGAAGCTTTCTTT.

The chain joins TRBV5-1 to TRBJ1-1; D is unclear. V lost 0 bases, J lost 3 bases, and 6 bases lay in between. The V gene's germline CDR1 is SGHRS and CDR2 YFSETQ. The CDR3 runs to 13 residues. CDR3 amino acids: CASSLDSHTEAFF. In nucleotides, the CDR3 is TGCGCCAGCAGCTTGGACAGCCACACTGAAGCTTTCTTT.